These 17 T cell receptor beta chains were sequenced from one sample in a study of spatial heterogeneity in lung cancer. TCRdb itself ran the 5' RACE reads through MiXCR, one entry per CDR3 protein. Among 26,000 or so distinct CDR3 sequences listed, roughly 8.4% were seen once. Time point noted: sample taken at primary tumor resection. Whole RNA, which was extracted from tumor, nontumor lung tissue or frozen PBMC, was sequenced without any cell sorting. The starting material was PBMCs, obtained at surgery. The receptors originated from a female donor with early-stage non-small cell lung cancer.

The sample holds many counts of this clonotype. This chain uses TRBV6-5 with TRBJ2-6; D gene uncertain. Trimming removed 6 bases from V and 0 bases from J, with 18 bases in between. The CDR3 loop spans 18 amino acids. In germline, CDR1 is MNHEY, CDR2 SVGAGI. The CDR3 here is CASRPRTSGHSGANVLTF. The CDR3 coding sequence is TGTGCCAGCAGACCAAGGACGAGTGGTCACTCTGGGGCCAACGTCCTGACTTTC.

The V gene is TRBV12-3 or TRBV12-4, the J gene TRBJ2-5; 9 bases map to TRBD1. This CDR3 contains 15 residues. V shed 5 bases and J 5 bases; nucleotides not matched to a gene: 9. The CDR3 DNA sequence: TGTGCCAGCAGTCTCGGGACAGGGCGGGAGGAGACCCAGTACTTC. Translation: CASSLGTGREETQYF.

Ten or more counts support this clonotype. The chain couples TRBV9 to TRBJ2-1, with D possibly being TRBD2 (6 bases). Germline V lookup: CDR1 SGDLS, CDR2 YYNGEE. The CDR3 has 14 residues. With 4 bases removed from V and 5 bases from J, the gap between germline ends came to 13 bases. The CDR3 loop is CASSLSGQNNEQFF. DNA for the CDR3: TGTGCCAGCAGCTTAAGCGGGCAAAACAATGAGCAGTTCTTC.

This clonotype was seen ten or more times. The rearrangement joins TRBV7-8 to TRBJ2-1; possible D gene TRBD1, 5 bases. V lost 5 bases to trimming and J lost 12 bases, with 17 bases between them. The CDR3 runs to 13 residues. Germline lookup yields CDR1 SGHVS and CDR2 FQNEAQ. CDR3 sequence: CASSPRSGPGQFF. The CDR3 nucleotides are TGTGCCAGCAGCCCACGCTCAGGGCCTGGGCAGTTCTTC.

This clonotype is termed medium-sized. The chain employs TRBV2 and TRBJ1-2; D ambiguous. V gave up 3 bases and J gave up 8 bases, with 13 bases separating them. The CDR3 is 13 residues long. Germline loops: CDR1 SNHLY, CDR2 FYNNEI. The CDR3 coding sequence is TGTGCCAGCAGTGAGGGAAGACATGACGGCTACACCTTC. The encoded protein is CASSEGRHDGYTF.

This clonotype occurred once. This chain links TRBV11-2 with TRBJ1-1, with 7 bases lining up with TRBD1. Germline CDR1 SGHAT, CDR2 FQNNGV. This CDR3 is built from 15 residues. The ends lost 5 bases at V and 4 bases at J; junction bases unmatched: 10. CDR3 sequence (DNA): TGTGCCAGCAGCCCGTCGACAGGGATGGGCACTGAAGCTTTCTTT. Protein product: CASSPSTGMGTEAFF.

This clonotype is categorized as medium-sized (0.01 to 0.1%). This chain links TRBV5-4 with TRBJ2-2, with unresolved D. Trimming pared 5 bases from V and 2 bases from J, leaving 10 bases between. Germline V gene lookup returns CDR1 SGHNT and CDR2 YYREEE (reference sequence). CDR3 size: 14 residues. CDR3 nucleotide sequence: TGTGCCAGCAGACTCGACAATAACACCGGGGAGCTGTTTTTT. Residues: CASRLDNNTGELFF.

This clonotype was seen at least ten times. The V call is TRBV5-1, the J call TRBJ2-3, with 8 bases that match TRBD2. The CDR3 is 16 amino acids. Germline V gene sequence: CDR1 SGHRS, CDR2 YFSETQ. V gave up 2 bases and J gave up 2 bases; unmatched junction bases: 7. For the CDR3, the DNA is TGCGCCAGCAGCTTAGGTGCGGGAGGAATCACAGATACGCAGTATTTT. It yields the protein CASSLGAGGITDTQYF.

The rearrangement joins TRBV11-2 to TRBJ1-4; D ambiguous. Per germline, CDR1 SGHAT and CDR2 FQNNGV. The CDR3 has 16 residues. V was pared by 4 bases and J by 0 bases, with 12 bases between. Here the CDR3 reads CASSSVYTATNEKLFF. The DNA of the CDR3 is TGTGCCAGCAGCTCAGTCTACACCGCAACTAATGAAAAACTGTTTTTT.

With respect to this clonotype: The conserved phenylalanine or tryptophan is not found at the CDR3 terminus, so this likely reflects a read error. The gene calls are TRBV12-3 or TRBV12-4 and TRBJ2-3, with TRBD2 as a possible D gene (6 bases). There are 16 residues in the CDR3. The ends were cut back, 0 bases at V and 0 bases at J, with 10 bases in the middle. The CDR3 region has the DNA TGTGCCAGCAGTTTAGCGCCAGGGACTAGCACAGATACGCAGTATTCT. Translating it yields CASSLAPGTSTDTQYS.

This clonotype has at least ten counts. This chain links TRBV19 with TRBJ2-7; D call uncertain. The CDR3 length is 15 residues. With 2 bases removed from V and 0 bases from J, the gap between germline ends came to 11 bases. Germline assignment: CDR1 LNHDA and CDR2 SQIVND (reference sequence). The CDR3 nucleotides are TGTGCCAGTAGTATAAGAGACACCTACTCCTACGAGCAGTACTTC. Amino acids: CASSIRDTYSYEQYF.

This clonotype was seen at least ten times. V gene TRBV5-1 combines with J gene TRBJ2-1, with 13 bases lining up with TRBD2. The germline V gene has CDR1 SGHRS and CDR2 YFSETQ. This CDR3 has 18 residues. Trimming took 0 bases from V and 2 from J; bases not matched to a gene: 5. CDR3 in amino acids: CASSLGLAGGPTYNEQFF. The CDR3 nucleotides are TGCGCCAGCAGCTTGGGACTAGCGGGAGGACCTACCTACAATGAGCAGTTCTTC. The variable domain in full, with the rest retrieved from reference TRBV5-1 and TRBJ2-1, is KAGVTQTPRYLIKTRGQQVTLSCSPISGHRSVSWYQQTPGQGLQFLFEYFSETQRNKGNFPGRFSGRQFSNSRSEMNVSTLELGDSALYLCASSLGLAGGPTYNEQFFGPGTRLTVL.

This clonotype was found many times. The rearrangement joins TRBV29-1 to TRBJ1-1; D gene ambiguous. With 7 bases removed from V and 1 base from J, the gap between germline ends came to 7 bases. CDR3 length: 11 residues. Germline lookup yields CDR1 SQVTM and CDR2 ANQGSEA. The CDR3 loop is CSGNTNTEAFF. CDR3 nucleotide sequence: TGCAGCGGAAACACGAACACTGAAGCTTTCTTT. Using reference TRBV29-1 and TRBJ1-1 for the parts outside the CDR3, the full variable domain is SAVISQKPSRDICQRGTSLTIQCQVDSQVTMMFWYRQQPGQSLTLIATANQGSEATYESGFVIDKFPISRPNLTFSTLTVSNMSPEDSSIYLCSGNTNTEAFFGQGTRLTVV.

This clonotype was detected ten times or more. The chain recombines TRBV19 with TRBJ1-4; D perhaps matches TRBD1 (6 bases). The V gene lost 8 bases and the J gene lost 8 bases, with 15 bases spanning the gap. Per germline, CDR1 LNHDA and CDR2 SQIVND (reference sequence). The CDR3 spans 13 residues. The CDR3 loop reads CASEDRTVEKLFF. The CDR3 DNA is TGTGCCAGTGAAGATAGGACAGTCGAAAAACTGTTTTTT.

At least ten counts were recorded for this clonotype. V and J are TRBV5-4 and TRBJ2-1; D call uncertain. This CDR3 spans 15 amino acids. Trimming removed 0 bases from V and 3 bases from J, with 10 bases in between. The germline gives CDR1 SGHNT, CDR2 YYREEE (reference sequence). The CDR3 DNA reads TGTGCCAGCAGCTTGGAGGCAGCATTCTACAATGAGCAGTTCTTC. Residues: CASSLEAAFYNEQFF. Full variable domain (remainder filled in from reference TRBV5-4 and TRBJ2-1): ETGVTQSPTHLIKTRGQQVTLRCSSQSGHNTVSWYQQALGQGPQFIFQYYREEENGRGNFPPRFSGLQFPNYSSELNVNALELDDSALYLCASSLEAAFYNEQFFGPGTRLTVL.

The chain employs TRBV6-2 or TRBV6-3 and TRBJ2-7; maybe TRBD1 (8 bases). The CDR3 runs to 17 residues. CDR1 and CDR2 from the germline V gene are MNHEY and SVGEGT. The V end lost 4 bases, the J end lost 5 bases, and 24 bases lay between the germline ends. The CDR3 loop is CASSSTQGGRIFNEQYF. The CDR3 DNA reads as TGTGCCAGCAGTTCGACACAGGGGGGGCGAATCTTTAACGAGCAGTACTTC.

This clonotype occurred many times. The genes are TRBV7-8 and TRBJ2-2; no definite D call. Trimming pared 3 bases from V and 7 bases from J, leaving 12 bases between. The CDR3 consists of 14 residues. CDR1 SGHVS and CDR2 FQNEAQ come from the germline V gene. The chain's CDR3 is CASSFLSLGGELFF. The DNA of the CDR3 is TGTGCCAGCAGCTTCCTGTCCTTGGGCGGGGAGCTGTTTTTT.